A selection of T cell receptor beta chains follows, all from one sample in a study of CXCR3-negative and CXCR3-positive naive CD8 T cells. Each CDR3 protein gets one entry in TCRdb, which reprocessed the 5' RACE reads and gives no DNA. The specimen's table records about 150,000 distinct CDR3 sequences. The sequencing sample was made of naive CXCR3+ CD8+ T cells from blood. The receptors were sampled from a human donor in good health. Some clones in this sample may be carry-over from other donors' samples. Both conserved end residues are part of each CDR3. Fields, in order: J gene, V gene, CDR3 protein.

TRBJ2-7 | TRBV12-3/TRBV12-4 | CASSFLEEGYEQYF
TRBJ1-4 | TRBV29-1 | CSGAVGINEKLFF
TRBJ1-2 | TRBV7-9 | CASSLEDSDGYTF
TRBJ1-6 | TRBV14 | CASSQDHTTVNSPLHF
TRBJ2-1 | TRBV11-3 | CASSSTSGVFNEQFF
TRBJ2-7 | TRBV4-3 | CASSHGQGAGYEQYF
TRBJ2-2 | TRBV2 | CASSEALTTTGELFF
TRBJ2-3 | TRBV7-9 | CASSLAISGNTDTQYF
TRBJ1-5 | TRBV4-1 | CASSQVAGLSGDQHF
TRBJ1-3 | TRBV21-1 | CASVKRGAPHGSGNTIYF
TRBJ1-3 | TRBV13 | CASSSYMVQGDTIYF
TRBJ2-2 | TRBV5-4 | CASSRAGGRNGELFF
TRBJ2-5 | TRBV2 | CASRQPQETQYF
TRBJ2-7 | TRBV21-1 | CASSDPTGPPYEQYF
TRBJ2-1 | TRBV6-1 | CASGPLSSYNEQFF
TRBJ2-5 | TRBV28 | CASSFVDRDSEETQYF
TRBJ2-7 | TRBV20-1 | CSAAPSGAPYEQYF
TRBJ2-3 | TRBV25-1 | CASSERGLDTQYF
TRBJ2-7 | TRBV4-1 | CASSQGDRHQYF
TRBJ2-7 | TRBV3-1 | CASSLRPGGSYEQYF
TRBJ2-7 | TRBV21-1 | CASSKEGQTYEQYF
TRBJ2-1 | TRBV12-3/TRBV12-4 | CASLGGQDWGPRSDYNEQFF
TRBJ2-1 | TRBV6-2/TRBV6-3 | CASSLLGGPYNEQFF
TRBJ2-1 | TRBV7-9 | CASSLGAGEQFF
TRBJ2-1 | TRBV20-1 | CSARYGGEQFF
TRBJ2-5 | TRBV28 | CASSFFQRGETQYF
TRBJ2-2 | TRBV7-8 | CASSRLAGVNTGELFF
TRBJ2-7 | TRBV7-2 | CASSLTGIPEQYF
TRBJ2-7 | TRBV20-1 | CSAIGGYEQYF
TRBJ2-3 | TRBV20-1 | CSATHTGDSSTDTQYF
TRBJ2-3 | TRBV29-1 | CSVVTVSTDTQYF
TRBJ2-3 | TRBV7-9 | CASAEGSGGPDTDTQYF
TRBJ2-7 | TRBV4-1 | CASSHVAGEGGYEQYF
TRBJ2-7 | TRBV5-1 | CASSLTAGQTFYEQYF
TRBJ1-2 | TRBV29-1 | CSDGQGVGGGYTF
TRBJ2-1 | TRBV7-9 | CASSGGTTYNEQFF
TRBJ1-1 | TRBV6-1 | CASQIRTSAFF
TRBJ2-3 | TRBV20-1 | CSAPGLAGFTDTQYF
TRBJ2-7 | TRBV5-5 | CASSFGRGSYEQYF
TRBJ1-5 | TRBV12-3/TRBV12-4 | CASSLITRILADGGQPQHF
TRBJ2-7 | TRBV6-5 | CASSYSLGGYEQYF
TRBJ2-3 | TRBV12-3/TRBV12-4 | CASSQPGLDLDTQYF
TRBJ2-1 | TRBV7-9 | CASSTSVVPYNEQFF
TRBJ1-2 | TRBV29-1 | CSATGQGLFLGYTF
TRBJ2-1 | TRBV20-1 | CSARPPWTSGPGDEQFF
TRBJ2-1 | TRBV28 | CASSLYRGSYNEQFF
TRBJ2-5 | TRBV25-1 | CASSMMDSQTQYF
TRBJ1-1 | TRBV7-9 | CASSPGQGRAEAFF
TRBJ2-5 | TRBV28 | CASSSGGASGIQETQYF
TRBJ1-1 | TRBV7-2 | CASSQRHNGSTEAFF
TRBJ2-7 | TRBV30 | CAWDPGTTYDQYF
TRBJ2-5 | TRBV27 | CASGLTGLAGETQYF
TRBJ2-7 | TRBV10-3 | CAISEALSGRGYEQYF